Given below is one T cell receptor beta chain in context. There is no known antigen for this receptor. No base qualities exist here, and no much larger clone lies one base off it. Sequencing was performed on an Illumina HiSeq 1500. TCRdb's own reprocessing of the public reads used fastp at Q25 and MiXCR and kept productive beta chains. All rows with the same CDR3 protein become a single entry with the most common DNA and genes. This sample holds 700,000 to 900,000 distinct CDR3 sequences; about 27% were observed only once. The biggest ten clones account for about an eighth of the sample. This sample was included in a study of T cell repertoires in cytomegalovirus infection (dated by TCRdb to the late 2010s). For the study in its entirety: The peptide stimulations were aimed at well-studied HLA-B-restricted epitopes as well as recently identified HLA-C-restricted CMV epitopes, whose presentation resists viral immunomodulation. Because public TCR beta signatures pointed to carriage of CMV infection together with the matching HLA type, the HLA type of each donor mattered for the analysis.

What the work shows at the level of the full study, not this receptor alone: Carriers of CMV infection plus the relevant HLA type were discriminated by the cumulative frequency of public TCR beta family members in the study cohort and in an independent roughly 400-donor cohort. The ex vivo response was dominated by HLA-C-restricted CMV-specific TCR beta clonotypes, and the single most frequent clonotype in two of eight donors was supplied by these HLA-C-restricted clonotypes.

The label giving this sample's treatment or condition can be read as: in vitro stimulation with specific CMV peptide epitopes to enrich CMV-specific T cells. Trimming leaves V shorter by 2 bases and J shorter by 12 bases, with the junction holding 13 bases beyond the gene matches. From cysteine to phenylalanine, the CDR3 is 15 amino acids long. Only CDR3 DNA is held: 45 bases, read in frame from base 1. Taken from the germline V gene, the CDR1 and CDR2 loops are SGHRS and YFSETQ. Rearrangement joined TRBV5-1 to TRBJ2-1, and 8 junction bases match TRBD2. The material was cultured CD8+ T cells from PBMCs, obtained from culture after CMV antigen stimulation. This TCR was sampled from a human donor in good health (CMV status not recorded). Some clones in this sample may be carry-over from other donors' samples. The nucleotide sequence is given as TGCGCCAGCAGCTTTGGCGGGGGGCCTACAATGAGGCAGTTCTTC. Translation gives CASSFGGGPTMRQFF.